These 26 T cell receptor beta chains originate from one sample sequenced in a study of shared clonotypes between healthy human individuals. Generated by immunoSEQ multiplex PCR, the TCRdb table keeps only in-frame clones and is missing some. The sample holds hundreds of thousands of clones, roughly 72% seen once. The sample comprised memory CD4+ T cells sorted from blood. Subset of the sample: CD45RA-negative fraction. The receptors were gathered from a young woman in good health.

This clone came up a few times. The rearrangement joins TRBV30 to TRBJ1-1; perhaps TRBD1 as D (6 bases). V dropped 2 bases and J dropped 0 bases, with 10 bases sitting between them. CDR3 size: 14 residues. CDR1 is GTSNPN and CDR2 is SVGIG in the germline V gene (reference sequence). The CDR3 protein is CAWSPDSMNTEAFF. Here the CDR3 DNA reads TGTGCCTGGAGTCCGGACAGCATGAACACTGAAGCTTTCTTT.

The V call is TRBV27, the J call TRBJ2-3; 9 positions agree with TRBD2. Per germline, CDR1 MNHEY and CDR2 SMNVEV (reference sequence). Trimming removed 4 bases from V and 2 bases from J; junction bases left unmatched: 7. This CDR3 comprises 16 residues. The CDR3 loop is CASSSRLAAVTDTQYF. CDR3 coding DNA: TGTGCCAGCAGTTCGAGACTAGCGGCCGTCACAGATACGCAGTATTTT.

J is TRBJ2-1 and V is TRBV27; perhaps TRBD2 as D (9 bases). Trimming cost V 6 bases and J 6 bases, with 24 bases left between them. Germline CDR1 is MNHEY and CDR2 is SMNVEV (reference sequence). The CDR3 length is 17 residues. The CDR3 nucleotides read TGTGCCAGCAGCCAACCCAGGGGGCTAGCGGGAATCAATGAGCAGTTCTTC. Protein: CASSQPRGLAGINEQFF.

The J gene is TRBJ2-7, the V gene TRBV25-1; D may be TRBD1 (5 bases). This CDR3 is built from 13 residues. With 5 bases removed from V and 4 bases from J, the gap between germline ends came to 12 bases. Germline V gives CDR1 MGHDK, CDR2 SYGVNS. The CDR3 DNA reads as TGTGCCAGCAGTTCCAGGGCCGGTTACGAGCAGTACTTC. It is translated as CASSSRAGYEQYF.

The chain combines TRBV27 with TRBJ1-5; D gene ambiguous. CDR1 is MNHEY, CDR2 SMNVEV, per germline (reference sequence). Trimming left V 6 bases short and J 2 bases short, with 8 bases between. This CDR3 is 13 amino acids long. Written as DNA, the CDR3 is TGTGCCAGCAGGGGGATTGGCAATCAGCCCCAGCATTTT. It yields the protein CASRGIGNQPQHF.

The genes are TRBV28 and TRBJ2-2; unclear D gene. Germline assignment: CDR1 MDHEN and CDR2 SYDVKM. V lost 6 bases to trimming and J lost 2 bases, with 16 bases between them. This CDR3 is built from 16 residues. Written as DNA, the CDR3 is TGTGCCAGCAGCCCCCGGTCCAAAAGAAACACCGGGGAGCTGTTTTTT. This sequence encodes CASSPRSKRNTGELFF.

This clone was seen just once. DNA for the CDR3: TGCGCCAGCAGCCTGGGCGCTACCGAGGGCACCGGGGAGCTGTTTTTT. This encodes CASSLGATEGTGELFF. This rearrangement joins TRBV5-1 to TRBJ2-2; D is perhaps TRBD2 (5 bases). V dropped 4 bases and J dropped 4 bases, with 17 bases sitting between them. Germline CDR1 and CDR2: SGHRS and YFSETQ. The CDR3 runs to 16 residues.

This clone was counted only a few times. This chain links TRBV2 with TRBJ2-2, with 12 bases that match TRBD2. CDR1 and CDR2 from the germline V gene are SNHLY and FYNNEI. The ends lost 6 bases at V and 7 bases at J; junction bases unmatched: 6. The CDR3 spans 15 residues. CDR3 sequence reads: CASSRRTSGIGELFF. The CDR3 bases are TGTGCCAGCAGCCGCCGGACTAGCGGGATCGGGGAGCTGTTTTTT.

The chain combines TRBV5-1 with TRBJ2-2; TRBD2 agrees at 10 bases. After removal of 4 bases from V and 3 bases from J, the junction contained 6 bases not matched to a gene. There are 16 residues in the CDR3. Per the germline V gene, CDR1 is SGHRS and CDR2 is YFSETQ. CDR3 residues: CASSPGLAAYTGELFF. CDR3 DNA: TGCGCCAGCAGCCCTGGACTAGCGGCTTACACCGGGGAGCTGTTTTTT.

The chain couples TRBV2 to TRBJ1-5; D might be TRBD1 (6 bases). Germline V gene sequence: CDR1 SNHLY, CDR2 FYNNEI. Trimming pared 2 bases from V and 7 bases from J, leaving 9 bases between. The length of the CDR3 is 13 residues. This CDR3 is CASSEQGHQPQHF. CDR3 DNA sequence: TGTGCCAGCAGTGAACAGGGGCACCAGCCCCAGCATTTT.

This clone showed up just once. The sample contains more than one DNA sequence encoding this CDR3. This chain connects TRBV5-1 to TRBJ2-3; D possibly corresponds to TRBD2 (6 bases). The length of the CDR3 is 13 residues. Germline values: CDR1 SGHRS, CDR2 YFSETQ. V lost 2 bases and J 3 bases, leaving 7 bases between the germline ends. CDR3 amino acids: CASSLRGTDTQYF. The CDR3, as DNA: TGCGCCAGCAGCTTACGGGGGACAGATACGCAGTATTTT.

The chain carries TRBV30 and TRBJ1-1, with D perhaps matching TRBD1 (5 bases). The V gene lost 0 bases and the J gene lost 1 base, with 9 bases spanning the gap. Germline values: CDR1 GTSNPN, CDR2 SVGIG (reference sequence). The CDR3 loop spans 14 amino acids. The CDR3 sequence: CAWSVRGKNTEAFF. The CDR3 nucleotides read TGTGCCTGGAGTGTACGGGGGAAGAACACTGAAGCTTTCTTT.

V and J are TRBV7-8 and TRBJ1-4; TRBD1 might be the D (5 bases). This CDR3 has 14 residues. V gave up 6 bases and J gave up 5 bases, with 13 bases separating them. The germline gives CDR1 SGHVS, CDR2 FQNEAQ. The CDR3 loop reads CASRNGTANEKLFF. The CDR3 DNA reads TGTGCCAGCAGAAACGGGACGGCGAATGAAAAACTGTTTTTT.

The chain has TRBV21-1 and TRBJ1-5; no check of the table's D call, TRBD1, against the DNA was made. TRBV21-1 is termed a pseudogene. The CDR3 is 17 amino acids. CDR3: CASSKASGTTSNQPQHF. CDR3 in DNA: TGTGCCAGCAGCAAAGCTTCCGGGACAACTAGCAATCAGCCCCAGCATTTT.

The rearrangement links TRBV7-2 to TRBJ2-5, with TRBD1 identical over 11 bases. The germline CDR1 and CDR2 sequences are SGHTA and FQGNSA. The CDR3 length is 16 residues. Germline trimming cut 5 bases from V and 4 bases from J; bases unmatched to any gene: 9. CDR3 bases: TGTGCCAGCAGCCCTTACTGGACAGGGGGCTTAGAGACCCAGTACTTC. Protein sequence: CASSPYWTGGLETQYF.

The chain is built from TRBV6-1 and TRBJ2-2, with 10 positions matching TRBD2. The CDR3 loop spans 16 amino acids. Losses at the gene ends were 3 bases for V and 4 bases for J; bases not matched to a gene: 5. Germline V gene lookup returns CDR1 MNHNS and CDR2 SASEGT. The CDR3 nucleotides read TGTGCCAGCAGTGAGACGGGACTAGCGATCACCGGGGAGCTGTTTTTT. It specifies CASSETGLAITGELFF.

The genes are TRBV5-1 and TRBJ2-1, with D maybe TRBD2 (5 bases). The CDR3 is 14 amino acids. V was shortened by 5 bases and J by 7 bases, with 16 bases between the two germline ends. Germline CDR1 SGHRS, CDR2 YFSETQ. CDR3 region: CASRAPPRRNEQFF. The DNA of the CDR3 is TGCGCCAGCAGGGCCCCCCCAAGGAGGAATGAGCAGTTCTTC.

The chain links TRBV25-1 to TRBJ1-1, with D hard to call. V was cut by 6 bases and J by 4 bases, with 15 bases left in between. The CDR3 contains 14 residues. The germline V gene has CDR1 MGHDK and CDR2 SYGVNS. The DNA for the CDR3 is TGTGCCAGCAGGATGAGACACGACTCCACTGAAGCTTTCTTT. This translates into CASRMRHDSTEAFF.

The table lists this clone with a few counts. The V gene is TRBV19, the J gene TRBJ1-2; tentatively, D is TRBD1 (6 bases). Germline V gene sequence: CDR1 LNHDA, CDR2 SQIVND (reference sequence). CDR3 length: 16 residues. Trimming pared 0 bases from V and 4 bases from J, leaving 15 bases between. Here the CDR3 DNA reads TGTGCCAGTAGTATAGAGGGCCCAGGGGTCATCTATGGCTACACCTTC. Amino acid sequence: CASSIEGPGVIYGYTF. Variable domain in full (rest from reference TRBV19 and TRBJ1-2): DGGITQSPKYLFRKEGQNVTLSCEQNLNHDAMYWYRQDPGQGLRLIYYSQIVNDFQKGDIAEGYSVSREKKESFPLTVTSAQKNPTAFYLCASSIEGPGVIYGYTFGSGTRLTVV.

The rearrangement uses TRBV30 and TRBJ1-3; D is unclear. Germline V CDR1 and CDR2: GTSNPN, SVGIG (reference sequence). V was shortened by 3 bases and J by 4 bases, with 22 bases between the two germline ends. CDR3 length: 17 amino acids. The CDR3 nucleotides read TGTGCCTGGAGCCGAGGGAGGACTCAAAAAGGGGGAAACACCATATATTTT. It codes for CAWSRGRTQKGGNTIYF.

This clone was found once. The chain links TRBV28 to TRBJ2-1, with unresolved D. Germline V gene data show CDR1 as MDHEN and CDR2 as SYDVKM. There are 14 residues in the CDR3. Trimming took 6 bases from V and 7 from J, leaving 16 bases between them. The CDR3 coding sequence is TGTGCCAGCAGGTTCCGGGCCGTAAGGAATGAGCAGTTCTTC. Encoded protein: CASRFRAVRNEQFF.

The chain links TRBV18 to TRBJ2-2, with D perhaps matching TRBD1 or TRBD2 (5 bases each). This CDR3 has 15 amino acids. The germline V gene encodes CDR1 KGHSH and CDR2 LQKENI. V dropped 1 base and J dropped 3 bases, with 9 bases sitting between them. CDR3 residues: CASSPRGTDTGELFF. The DNA for the CDR3 is TGTGCCAGCTCACCACGAGGGACGGACACCGGGGAGCTGTTTTTT.

The rearrangement joins TRBV5-4 to TRBJ2-1; TRBD2 aligns across 9 bases. V trimming: 2 bases; J trimming: 0 bases; junction bases outside the gene matches: 9. The CDR3 contains 18 residues. Germline V gene lookup returns CDR1 SGHNT and CDR2 YYREEE (reference sequence). This CDR3 reads CASSFGISGGPSYNEQFF. CDR3 nucleotides: TGTGCCAGCAGCTTCGGGATTAGCGGGGGTCCCTCCTACAATGAGCAGTTCTTC.

This sequence joins TRBV7-9 and TRBJ2-7, with 14 positions matching TRBD2. The CDR3 consists of 17 residues. Germline trimming cut 5 bases from V and 2 bases from J; bases unmatched to any gene: 8. Germline V lookup: CDR1 SEHNR, CDR2 FQNEAQ (reference sequence). The CDR3 reads CASSHGTSGSQAYEQYF. CDR3 nucleotide sequence: TGTGCCAGCAGCCATGGGACTAGCGGGAGTCAGGCCTACGAGCAGTACTTC.

This clone was seen ten or more times. This rearrangement joins TRBV5-1 to TRBJ2-1; unclear D gene. The CDR3 length is 15 residues. With 4 bases removed from V and 0 bases from J, the gap between germline ends came to 11 bases. The germline V gene encodes CDR1 SGHRS and CDR2 YFSETQ. For the CDR3, the DNA is TGCGCCAGCAGCCCGGCCTCAGCCTCCTACAATGAGCAGTTCTTC. Translation: CASSPASASYNEQFF. The full variable domain, its missing parts supplied by reference TRBV5-1 and TRBJ2-1, is KAGVTQTPRYLIKTRGQQVTLSCSPISGHRSVSWYQQTPGQGLQFLFEYFSETQRNKGNFPGRFSGRQFSNSRSEMNVSTLELGDSALYLCASSPASASYNEQFFGPGTRLTVL.

DNA for the CDR3: TGTGCCAGCAGGGAGGGCAACAATCAGCCCCAGCATTTT. This codes for CASREGNNQPQHF. The chain recombines TRBV6-1 with TRBJ1-5; D unresolved. CDR1 is MNHNS, CDR2 SASEGT, per germline. V was pared by 6 bases and J by 3 bases, with 9 bases between. The CDR3 is 13 residues long.